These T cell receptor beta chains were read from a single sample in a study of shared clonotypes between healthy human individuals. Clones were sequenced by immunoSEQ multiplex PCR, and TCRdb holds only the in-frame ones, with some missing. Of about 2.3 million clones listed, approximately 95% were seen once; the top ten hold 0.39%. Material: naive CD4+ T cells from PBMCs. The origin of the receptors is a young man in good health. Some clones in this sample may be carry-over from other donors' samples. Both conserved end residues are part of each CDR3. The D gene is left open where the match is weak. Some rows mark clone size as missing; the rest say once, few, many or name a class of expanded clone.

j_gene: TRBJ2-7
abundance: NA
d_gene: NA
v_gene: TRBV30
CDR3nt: TGTGCCTGGAGTGTCCCTCCCCGTCCTCTGGGCAATTCAGCCGAGCAGTACTTC
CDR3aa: CAWSVPPRPLGNSAEQYF

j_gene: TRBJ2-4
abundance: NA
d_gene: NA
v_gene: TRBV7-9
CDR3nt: TGTGCCAGCAGCCCTAACGGGACTCATAGGAACATTCAGTACTTC
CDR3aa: CASSPNGTHRNIQYF

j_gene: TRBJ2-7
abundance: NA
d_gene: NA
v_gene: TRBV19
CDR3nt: TGTGCCAGTAGTCCATGGACCGGGGCGGCCTACGAGCAGTACTTC
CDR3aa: CASSPWTGAAYEQYF

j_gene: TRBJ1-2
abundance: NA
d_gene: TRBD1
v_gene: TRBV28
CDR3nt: TGTGCCAGCAGTTTCCTCGGGACAGGGGGTTTTGATGGCTACACCTTC
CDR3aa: CASSFLGTGGFDGYTF

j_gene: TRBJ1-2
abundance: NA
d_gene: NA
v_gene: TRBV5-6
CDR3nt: TGTGCCAGCAGCTTGCAACAGGGACTCGGTGGCTACACCTTC
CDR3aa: CASSLQQGLGGYTF

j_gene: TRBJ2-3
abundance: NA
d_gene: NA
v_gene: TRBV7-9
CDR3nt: TGTGCCAGCAGCTTAGCCCCTGGCAGTCGCACAGATACGCAGTATTTT
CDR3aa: CASSLAPGSRTDTQYF

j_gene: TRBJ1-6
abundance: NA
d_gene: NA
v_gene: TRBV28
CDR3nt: TGTGCCAGCAGTTTGCCGTCTGGACTTCTCCACTTT
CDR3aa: CASSLPSGLLHF

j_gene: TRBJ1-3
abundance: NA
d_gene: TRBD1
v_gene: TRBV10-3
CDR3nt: TGTGCCATCAGTAATACCCCGGGACAGGGTGATCCTGGAAACACCATATATTTT
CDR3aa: CAISNTPGQGDPGNTIYF

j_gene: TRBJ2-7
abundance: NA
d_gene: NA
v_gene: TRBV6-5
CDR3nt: TGTGCCAGCAGGTTAGGGAGAGGCGAGCAGTACTTC
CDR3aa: CASRLGRGEQYF

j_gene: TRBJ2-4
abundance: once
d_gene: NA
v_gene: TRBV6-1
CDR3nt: TGTGCCAGCAGCGGTACAGGGCGGAGGGACATTCAGTACTTC
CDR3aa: CASSGTGRRDIQYF

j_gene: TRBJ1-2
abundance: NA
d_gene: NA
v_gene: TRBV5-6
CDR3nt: TGTGCCAGCAGAAGAAGGGATTTTCGCTCCATTGGCTACACCTTC
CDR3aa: CASRRRDFRSIGYTF

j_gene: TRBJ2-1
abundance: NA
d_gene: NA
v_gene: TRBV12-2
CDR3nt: TGTGCAAGTCGCTTACTGCGGAGAGAGGGGCACAATGAGCAGTTCTTC
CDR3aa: CASRLLRREGHNEQFF

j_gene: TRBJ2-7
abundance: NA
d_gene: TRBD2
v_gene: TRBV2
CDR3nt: TGTGCCAGCAGTGAAGGGACTAGCGAATTCTACGAGCAGTACTTC
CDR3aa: CASSEGTSEFYEQYF

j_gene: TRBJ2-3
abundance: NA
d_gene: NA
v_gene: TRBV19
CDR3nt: TGTGCCAGTAGTATAGGCGTATCTAGCACAGATACGCAGTATTTT
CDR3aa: CASSIGVSSTDTQYF

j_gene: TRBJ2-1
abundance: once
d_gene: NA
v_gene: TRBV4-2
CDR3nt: TGTGCCAGCAGTCCACGGACCTCCTACAATGAGCAGTTCTTC
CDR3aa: CASSPRTSYNEQFF

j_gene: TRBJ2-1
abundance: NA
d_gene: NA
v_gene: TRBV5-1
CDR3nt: TGCGCCAGCAGCTTGTCCCCGGGCCTCACCTACAATGAGCAGTTCTTC
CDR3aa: CASSLSPGLTYNEQFF

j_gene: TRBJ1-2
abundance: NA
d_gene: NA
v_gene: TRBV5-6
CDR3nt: TGTGCCAGCAGTCGTTCCTATGGCTACACCTTC
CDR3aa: CASSRSYGYTF

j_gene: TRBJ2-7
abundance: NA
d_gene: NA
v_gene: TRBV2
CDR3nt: TGTGCCAGCCAGAGTGATCGGGTCCTCGAGCAGTACTTC
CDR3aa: CASQSDRVLEQYF

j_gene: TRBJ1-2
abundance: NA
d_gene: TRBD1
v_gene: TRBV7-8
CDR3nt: TGTGCCAGCAGCTTAGCCGGCCAGGGGGTCTATGGCTACACCTTC
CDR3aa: CASSLAGQGVYGYTF

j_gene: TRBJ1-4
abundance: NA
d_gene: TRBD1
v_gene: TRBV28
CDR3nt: TGTGCCAGCAGTACCTGGGACAGAACTAATGAAAAACTGTTTTTT
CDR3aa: CASSTWDRTNEKLFF

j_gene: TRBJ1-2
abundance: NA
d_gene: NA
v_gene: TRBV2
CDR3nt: TGTGCCAGCAGTTACTACGGGACGGACTACACCTTC
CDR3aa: CASSYYGTDYTF

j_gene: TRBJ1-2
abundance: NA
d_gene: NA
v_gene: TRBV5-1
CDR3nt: TGCGCCAGCAGCTGGGGGGCAGGGGCCTCCTATGGCTACACCTTC
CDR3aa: CASSWGAGASYGYTF

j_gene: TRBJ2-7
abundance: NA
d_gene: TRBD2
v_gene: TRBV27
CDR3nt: TGTGCCAGCATAAAAAATCGGACTAGCGGGATCCCCTCCTACGAGCAGTACTTC
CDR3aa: CASIKNRTSGIPSYEQYF

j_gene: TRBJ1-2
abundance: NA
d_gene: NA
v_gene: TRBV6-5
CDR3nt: TGTGCCAGCAGCAACCATCGGTACTATGGCTACACCTTC
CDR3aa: CASSNHRYYGYTF

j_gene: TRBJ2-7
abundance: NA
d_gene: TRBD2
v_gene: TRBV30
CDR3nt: TGTGCCTGGAGTGAGGGACTAGCGGGAGATCGGGAGCAGTACTTC
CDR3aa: CAWSEGLAGDREQYF

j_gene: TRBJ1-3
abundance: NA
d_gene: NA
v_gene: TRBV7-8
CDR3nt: TGTGCCAGCAGCTTAGCGGAACCAGGAAATTCATACACCATATATTTT
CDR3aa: CASSLAEPGNSYTIYF

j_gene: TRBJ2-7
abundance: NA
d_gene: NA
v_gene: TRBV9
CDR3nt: TGTGCCAGCAGCGTAGACGGAAGCAGCTCCTACGAGCAGTACTTC
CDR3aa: CASSVDGSSSYEQYF

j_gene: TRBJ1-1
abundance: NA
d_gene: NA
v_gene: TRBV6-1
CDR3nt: TGTGCCAGCAGTCATCACCGTCAGATGAACACTGAAGCTTTCTTT
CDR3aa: CASSHHRQMNTEAFF

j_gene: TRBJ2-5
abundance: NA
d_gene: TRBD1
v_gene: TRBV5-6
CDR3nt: TGTGCCAGCAGTTTGGACAGGGGCGAGACCCAGTACTTC
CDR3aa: CASSLDRGETQYF

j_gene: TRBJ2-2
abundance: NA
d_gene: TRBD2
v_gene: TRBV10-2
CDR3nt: TGCGCCAGCAGTGGGACTAGCGGGATGGGCGGGGAGCTGTTTTTT
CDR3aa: CASSGTSGMGGELFF

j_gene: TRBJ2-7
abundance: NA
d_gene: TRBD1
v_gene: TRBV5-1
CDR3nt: TGCGCCAGCAGCTTGGAGCCGGGACAGCCGAACGAGCAGTACTTC
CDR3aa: CASSLEPGQPNEQYF

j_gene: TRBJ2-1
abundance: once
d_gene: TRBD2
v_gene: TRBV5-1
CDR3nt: TGCGCCAGCAGCTTCCGTACCGGCGGGGGCTACAATGAGCAGTTCTTC
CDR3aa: CASSFRTGGGYNEQFF

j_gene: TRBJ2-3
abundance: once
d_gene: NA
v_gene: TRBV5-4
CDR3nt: TGTGCCAGCAGCTTGGAAGCGTTGAGGGCAGATACGCAGTATTTT
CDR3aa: CASSLEALRADTQYF

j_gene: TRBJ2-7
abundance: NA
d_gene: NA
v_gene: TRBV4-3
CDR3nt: TGCGCCAGCAGCCAAGAAACAGGGAGGGCCCACGAGCAGTACTTC
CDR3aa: CASSQETGRAHEQYF

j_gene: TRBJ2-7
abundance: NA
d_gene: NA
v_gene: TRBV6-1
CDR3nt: TGTGCCAGCGAGAGGACCCCTGGGGAGCAGTACTTC
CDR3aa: CASERTPGEQYF

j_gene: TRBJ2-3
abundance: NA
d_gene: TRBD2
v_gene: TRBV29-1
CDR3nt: TGCAGCGTACTTAGCGGGAAAACAGATACGCAGTATTTT
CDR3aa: CSVLSGKTDTQYF

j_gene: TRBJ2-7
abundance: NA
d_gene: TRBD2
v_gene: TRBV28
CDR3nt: TGTGCCAGCAGTAAAATAGCGGGAGGGCCTAACGAGCAGTACTTC
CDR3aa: CASSKIAGGPNEQYF

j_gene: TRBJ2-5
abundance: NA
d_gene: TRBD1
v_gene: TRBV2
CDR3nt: TGTGCCAGTCGGGACAGGGGAGGAGAGACCCAGTACTTC
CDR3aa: CASRDRGGETQYF

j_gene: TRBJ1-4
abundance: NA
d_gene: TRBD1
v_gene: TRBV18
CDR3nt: TGTGCCAGCTCACCACAAGATGGTAGGCAGGGGGCGGAAAAACTGTTTTTT
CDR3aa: CASSPQDGRQGAEKLFF

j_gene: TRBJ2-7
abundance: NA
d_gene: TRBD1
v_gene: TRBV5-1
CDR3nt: TGCGCCAGCAGCTTGAGCCCCGGACAGGTGGGAGACGAGCAGTACTTC
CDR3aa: CASSLSPGQVGDEQYF

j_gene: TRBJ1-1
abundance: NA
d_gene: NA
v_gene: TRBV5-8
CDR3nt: TGTGCCAGCAGCCGTGGGGGGCCGGACACTGAAGCTTTCTTT
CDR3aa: CASSRGGPDTEAFF

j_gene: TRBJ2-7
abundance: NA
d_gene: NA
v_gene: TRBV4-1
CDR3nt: TGCGCCAGCAGCCGGGCACCGTCTAGTCAGTCAACCTACGAGCAGTACTTC
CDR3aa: CASSRAPSSQSTYEQYF

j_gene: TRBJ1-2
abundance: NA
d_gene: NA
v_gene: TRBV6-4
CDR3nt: TGTGCCAGCAGTGACCCGCAGACAGGCATCTACACCTTC
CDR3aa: CASSDPQTGIYTF

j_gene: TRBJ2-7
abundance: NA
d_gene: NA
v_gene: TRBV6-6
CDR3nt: TGTGCCAGCAGGGACGGGGGGCCCTCCTACGAGCAGTACTTC
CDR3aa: CASRDGGPSYEQYF

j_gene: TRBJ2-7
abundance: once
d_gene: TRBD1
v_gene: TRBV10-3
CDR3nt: TGTGCCATCAGTGACCCGACAGGGCAGACCGCCCACTACGAGCAGTACTTC
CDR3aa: CAISDPTGQTAHYEQYF

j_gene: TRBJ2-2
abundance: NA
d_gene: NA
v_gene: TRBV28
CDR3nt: TGTGCCAGCAGTCCCCCCCCGGGGACCGGGGAGCTGTTTTTT
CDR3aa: CASSPPPGTGELFF

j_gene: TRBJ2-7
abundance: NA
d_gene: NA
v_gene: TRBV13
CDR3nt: TGTGCCAGCAGCTTATCCGGGGGAGAGGGGCAGTACTTC
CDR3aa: CASSLSGGEGQYF

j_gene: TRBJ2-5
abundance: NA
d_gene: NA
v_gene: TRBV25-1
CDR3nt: TGTGCCAGCAGTGATCCCCGGTTACCTCAAGAGACCCAGTACTTC
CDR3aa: CASSDPRLPQETQYF

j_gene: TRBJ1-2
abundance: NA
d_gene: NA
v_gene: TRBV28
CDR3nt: TGTGCCAGCAGTTTAGGGAGACAGAACTATGGCTACACCTTC
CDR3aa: CASSLGRQNYGYTF

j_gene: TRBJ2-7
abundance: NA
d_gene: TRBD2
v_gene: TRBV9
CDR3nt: TGTGCCAGCAGCGTAGGTGGGACAGGTAGACTAGCGGGAGATGACGAGCAGTACTTC
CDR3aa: CASSVGGTGRLAGDDEQYF

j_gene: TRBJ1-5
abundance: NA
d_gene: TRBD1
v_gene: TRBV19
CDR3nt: TGTGCCAGTAGGGACAGGGGGCTGCAGCCCCAGCATTTT
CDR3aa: CASRDRGLQPQHF

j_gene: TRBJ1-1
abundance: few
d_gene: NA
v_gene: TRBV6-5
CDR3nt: TGTGCCAGCAGCACCGGGCCCGGGGCTGAAGCTTTCTTT
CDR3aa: CASSTGPGAEAFF

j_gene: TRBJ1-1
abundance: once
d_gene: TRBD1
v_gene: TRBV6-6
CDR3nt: TGTGCCAGCGGAAAGACAGGGAGAACTGAAGCTTTCTTT
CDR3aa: CASGKTGRTEAFF

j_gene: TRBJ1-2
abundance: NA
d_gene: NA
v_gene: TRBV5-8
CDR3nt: TGTGCCAGCAGCTTGGTTAGTAGCCCCTTCGGCTACACCTTC
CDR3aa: CASSLVSSPFGYTF

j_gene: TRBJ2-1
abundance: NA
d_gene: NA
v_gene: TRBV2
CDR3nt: TGTGCCAGCAGTGAAGGTATTGCTGAGCAGTTCTTC
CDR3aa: CASSEGIAEQFF

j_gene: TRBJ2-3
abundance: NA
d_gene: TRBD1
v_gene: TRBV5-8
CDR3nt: TGTGCCACGAAGACAGGGTCAGGGTCGGATACGCAGTATTTT
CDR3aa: CATKTGSGSDTQYF

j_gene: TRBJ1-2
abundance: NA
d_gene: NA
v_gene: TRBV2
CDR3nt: TGTGCCAGCAGTGAGGCCCAAGGTGCCGTGATCTATGGCTACACCTTC
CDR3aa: CASSEAQGAVIYGYTF